The rows below give T cell receptor beta chains drawn from one sample of a study of blood T cell repertoires in COVID-19. Generated by immunoSEQ multiplex PCR, the TCRdb table keeps only in-frame clones and is missing some. The table records about 480,000 clones, approximately 91% of them present only once. The source material was peripheral blood. Receptors originate from a woman aged 45-59 years with COVID-19, enrolled during active disease. Each CDR3 is given with its conserved first and last residue. D genes are given only for firm matches. The listing skips clone size in some rows; elsewhere it reads once, few, many or a size class.

V,size,D,J,DNA,CDR3
TRBV13,NA,NA,TRBJ1-1,TGTGCCAGCAGCTTAGCGTTGGAGACAGGCACCCCTGAAGCTTTCTTT,CASSLALETGTPEAFF
TRBV12-3/TRBV12-4,NA,TRBD2,TRBJ2-5,TGTGCCAGCAGTTTTGGGGGGGAGGAGACCCAGTACTTC,CASSFGGEETQYF
TRBV6-5,NA,NA,TRBJ2-7,TGTGCCATTTCGACAGGCCTTAACTCCTACGAGCAGTACTTC,CAISTGLNSYEQYF
TRBV5-5,NA,TRBD1,TRBJ1-6,TGTGCCAGCAGCGAAGACAGGGGTTCACCCCTCCACTTT,CASSEDRGSPLHF
TRBV5-6,NA,NA,TRBJ1-2,TGTGCCAGCAGCTTGGCCTCCGGATTGCGGGGCTACACCTTC,CASSLASGLRGYTF
TRBV5-3,NA,NA,TRBJ2-7,TGTGCCAGAAGCTCCCTTCCACAGGAGTCCTACGAGCAGTACTTC,CARSSLPQESYEQYF
TRBV3-1/TRBV3-2,NA,TRBD2,TRBJ2-3,TGTGCCAGCAGCCAGCGGACTAGCGGGGAGGAAGATACGCAGTATTTT,CASSQRTSGEEDTQYF
TRBV19,NA,NA,TRBJ2-1,TGTGCCAGTAGTCGCCCAGGTGGGCAGTTCTACAATGAGCAGTTCTTC,CASSRPGGQFYNEQFF
TRBV5-1,NA,TRBD1,TRBJ2-7,TGCGCCAGCAGCTTGGCCGGGACAGCTTCCTACGAGCAGTACTTC,CASSLAGTASYEQYF
TRBV6-5,NA,TRBD1,TRBJ2-3,TGTGCCAGCAGTTACCAACAGGGGGGTGTCCCAGATACGCAGTATTTT,CASSYQQGGVPDTQYF
TRBV5-5,NA,TRBD1,TRBJ1-1,TGTGCCAGCAGCCGGACAGGGGTCAACACTGAAGCTTTCTTT,CASSRTGVNTEAFF
TRBV19,NA,TRBD1,TRBJ1-5,TGTGCCAGTTCCGGGACAGTGGATCAGCCCCAGCATTTT,CASSGTVDQPQHF
TRBV2,NA,NA,TRBJ1-1,TGTGCCAGCAGGCCCAACAGGGCGAGCGACACTGAAGCTTTCTTT,CASRPNRASDTEAFF
TRBV29-1,NA,TRBD1,TRBJ1-2,TGCAGCGTCCCCATGCGACAGGGAGTCAACTATGGCTACACCTTC,CSVPMRQGVNYGYTF
TRBV3-1/TRBV3-2,many,NA,TRBJ1-1,TGTGCCAGCAGCCAAGGTAAAGCTCGGAACACTGAAGCTTTCTTT,CASSQGKARNTEAFF
TRBV28,NA,NA,TRBJ2-2,TGTGCCAGCAGTTTGACGGGAGACACCGGGGAGCTGTTTTTT,CASSLTGDTGELFF
TRBV9,NA,TRBD1,TRBJ2-6,TGTGCCAGCAGCGCCCGGGGACAGGGGGCCTTTTCTGGGGCCAACGTCCTGACTTTC,CASSARGQGAFSGANVLTF
TRBV2,once,TRBD1,TRBJ1-2,TGTGCCAGCAGAGGGACAGGGGTCGGCTACACCTTC,CASRGTGVGYTF
TRBV28,NA,NA,TRBJ2-3,TGTGCCAGCAGTTTACAGGGGACGGGAGATACGCAGTATTTT,CASSLQGTGDTQYF
TRBV5-1,NA,NA,TRBJ1-2,TGCGCCAGCAGCTTGGCCAGGGAAAATGGCTACACCTTC,CASSLARENGYTF
TRBV7-9,NA,NA,TRBJ1-3,TGTGCCAGCAGCCCCCGGGACTCATCTTCATGGGGAAACACCATATATTTT,CASSPRDSSSWGNTIYF
TRBV6-5,NA,NA,TRBJ1-1,TGTGCCAGCGGTCGGGGGGAGGGGACTGAAGCTTTCTTT,CASGRGEGTEAFF
TRBV6-6,once,NA,TRBJ1-3,TGTGCCAGCGGGGCTCTTGGTAGTGGAAACACCATATATTTT,CASGALGSGNTIYF
TRBV11-2,NA,TRBD2,TRBJ2-3,TGTGCCAGCAGCTTAGGACCTAGCGGGGGTGGAAATACGCAGTATTTT,CASSLGPSGGGNTQYF
TRBV30,NA,NA,TRBJ1-3,TGTGCCTGGAGTACGCGGTTATATGGAAACACCATATATTTT,CAWSTRLYGNTIYF
TRBV9,NA,NA,TRBJ1-5,TGTGCCAGCAGCGCTTCCTGGGGCGGTCAGCCCCAGCATTTT,CASSASWGGQPQHF
TRBV2,NA,NA,TRBJ2-1,TGTGCCAGCATACGGGAACCCTTCTCCTACAATGAGCAGTTCTTC,CASIREPFSYNEQFF
TRBV6-5,once,NA,TRBJ2-6,TGTGCCAGCAGCGTTTCTGGGGCCAACGTCCTGACTTTC,CASSVSGANVLTF
TRBV6-5,NA,TRBD1,TRBJ1-2,TGTGCCAGCAGTACAGGACAGGGGGTGGTGACCTTC,CASSTGQGVVTF
TRBV27,NA,TRBD1,TRBJ2-1,TGTGCCAGCAGTCCCCAGACAGGGGACTACAATGAGCAGTTCTTC,CASSPQTGDYNEQFF
TRBV5-6,once,TRBD1,TRBJ1-2,TGTGCCAGCAGCTCGGACAGGTACTATGGCTACACCTTC,CASSSDRYYGYTF
TRBV6-5,NA,NA,TRBJ1-1,TGTGCCAGCAGTTACTCCATAACAGGGAACACTGAAGCTTTCTTT,CASSYSITGNTEAFF
TRBV5-6,NA,TRBD2,TRBJ2-3,TGTGCCAGCAGCTTGAGAGCTAGCGGGGGGGCCGCAGATACGCAGTATTTT,CASSLRASGGAADTQYF
TRBV4-1,NA,TRBD2,TRBJ2-2,TGCGCCAGCAGCCAAGAAAGATCCCTCGGGAGGGCCGGGGAGCTGTTTTTT,CASSQERSLGRAGELFF
TRBV6-1,NA,NA,TRBJ1-3,TGTGCCAGCAGTGTCAGGGAGGTCTCCTCTGGAAACACCATATATTTT,CASSVREVSSGNTIYF
TRBV7-9,NA,TRBD2,TRBJ2-3,TGTGCCAGCAGCCTCGGACTAGCGGGGGGGCAGACAGATACGCAGTATTTT,CASSLGLAGGQTDTQYF
TRBV30,NA,NA,TRBJ2-7,TGTGCCTGGAGTCCCGGACAGACGTTCGACGAGCAGTACTTC,CAWSPGQTFDEQYF
TRBV5-4,NA,TRBD2,TRBJ2-5,TGTGCCAGCAGTCCCGGGGGGATGGAGACCCAGTACTTC,CASSPGGMETQYF
TRBV27,NA,NA,TRBJ1-2,TGTGCCAGCAGTTTAAGGGGCGCTCCAGGCAGCTACACCTTC,CASSLRGAPGSYTF
TRBV9,NA,NA,TRBJ1-2,TGTGCCAGCAGCCCCCCCGCTGGAGGGTTCTATGGCTACACCTTC,CASSPPAGGFYGYTF
TRBV15,few,TRBD1,TRBJ1-5,TGTGCCACCAGCAGGGCGGGACAGGGGAGTCAGCCCCAGCATTTT,CATSRAGQGSQPQHF
TRBV19,NA,TRBD2,TRBJ2-1,TGTGCCAGTAGTATTCCCCGGGCTAGCGGGTATGAGCAGTTCTTC,CASSIPRASGYEQFF
TRBV28,few,NA,TRBJ1-5,TGTGCCAGCCACAGGGACCGCAATCAGCCCCAGCATTTT,CASHRDRNQPQHF
TRBV5-8,NA,NA,TRBJ1-2,TGTGCCAGCATTACAGGGCGTAGTGGCTACACCTTC,CASITGRSGYTF
TRBV7-9,NA,NA,TRBJ1-4,TGTGCCAGCAGCTTAATCACTGGGGACGGGAGAGATGAAAAACTGTTTTTT,CASSLITGDGRDEKLFF
TRBV12-5,NA,NA,TRBJ2-2,TGTGCTAGTGCAGGTACTTCGAACACCGGGGAGCTGTTTTTT,CASAGTSNTGELFF
TRBV29-1,NA,NA,TRBJ1-1,TGCAGCGTTCCACAGACAGGCGACGGTGAAGCTTTCTTT,CSVPQTGDGEAFF
TRBV10-3,NA,TRBD1,TRBJ2-3,TGTGCCATCAGTGCCGCGGACAGGGGCGCAGTAGATACGCAGTATTTT,CAISAADRGAVDTQYF
TRBV5-4,NA,TRBD1,TRBJ1-2,TGTGCCAGCAGCGCCCAGGGGGCGGACCTTAACTATGGCTACACCTTC,CASSAQGADLNYGYTF
TRBV3-1/TRBV3-2,NA,NA,TRBJ1-4,TGTGCCAGCAGCTATCGGAGGGAGGAAAAACTGTTTTTT,CASSYRREEKLFF
TRBV19,NA,TRBD1,TRBJ2-2,TGTGCCAGTAGTACGGGACAGGTATTTAGGACCGGGGAGCTGTTTTTT,CASSTGQVFRTGELFF
TRBV13,once,TRBD1,TRBJ1-2,TGTGCCAGCAGCTCCTTCGGGACAGGGGTGTTCAACTATGGCTACACCTTC,CASSSFGTGVFNYGYTF
TRBV9,NA,TRBD1,TRBJ1-2,TGTGCCAGCAGCGTAGTTTCAGGGGGTAGCTATGGCTACACCTTC,CASSVVSGGSYGYTF
TRBV5-1,NA,NA,TRBJ1-1,TGCGCCAGCAGCTTGGCCTCCCCTGGACAGACAGCTTTCTTT,CASSLASPGQTAFF
TRBV21-1,NA,NA,TRBJ1-6,TGTGCCAGCCAAGCATACGACAGGGAGGATTCACCCCTCCACTTT,CASQAYDREDSPLHF
TRBV19,NA,NA,TRBJ1-5,TGTGCCAGTAGTATACTCAATCAGCCCCAGCATTTT,CASSILNQPQHF
TRBV5-6,NA,TRBD1,TRBJ1-5,TGTGCCAGCAGCCTCGGACAGGCCGATCTGGGTCAGCCCCAGCATTTT,CASSLGQADLGQPQHF